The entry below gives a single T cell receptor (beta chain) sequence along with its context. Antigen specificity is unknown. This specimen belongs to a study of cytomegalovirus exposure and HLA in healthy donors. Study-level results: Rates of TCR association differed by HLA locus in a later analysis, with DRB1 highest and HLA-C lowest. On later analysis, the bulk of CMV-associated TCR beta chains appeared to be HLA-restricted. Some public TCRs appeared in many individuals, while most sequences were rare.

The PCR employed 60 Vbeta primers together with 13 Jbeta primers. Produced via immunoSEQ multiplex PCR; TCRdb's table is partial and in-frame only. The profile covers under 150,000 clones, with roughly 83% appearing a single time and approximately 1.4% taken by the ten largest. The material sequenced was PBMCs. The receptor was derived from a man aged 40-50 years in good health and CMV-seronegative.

The DNA for the CDR3 is TGTGCCAGCAGCGTTCTAGCGGGGGGGCTCGATACGGATACGCAGTATTTT. Its protein is CASSVLAGGLDTDTQYF. This chain joins TRBV9 and TRBJ2-3; 12 bases are shared with TRBD2. The V segment lost 2 bases and the J segment 6 bases; nucleotides outside the gene matches: 10. CDR1 SGDLS and CDR2 YYNGEE come from the germline V gene. The CDR3 runs 17 residues.